Listed below are T cell receptor beta chains from one sample, sequenced in a study of OX40 agonist ivuxolimab in advanced cancers. Some clones are missing from TCRdb's copy, which holds only in-frame ones; the method was immunoSEQ multiplex PCR. The sample records 90,000 to 100,000 clones, roughly 88% being singletons. The sequenced sample was CD4+ or CD8+ T cells sorted from blood, obtained in a trial of the OX40 agonist ivuxolimab. The receptors here all came from an adult with an advanced solid tumor such as melanoma, head and neck, liver or kidney cancer. Each CDR3 is given with its conserved first and last residue. The D gene is left open where the match is weak. Expanded clones get a size class; other rows say once, few or many, or leave the size out.

clone_size	v_call	j_call	cdr3_length	d_call	cdr3_aa
NA	TRBV27	TRBJ2-1	16	TRBD1	CASSSNPGGRYNEQFF
NA	TRBV7-9	TRBJ1-1	16	NA	CASSLEDRGLNTEAFF
once	TRBV9	TRBJ2-5	14	NA	CASSTHVVQETQYF
NA	TRBV5-5	TRBJ1-1	13	NA	CASSSRMNTEAFF
NA	TRBV7-8	TRBJ1-4	14	NA	CASSLGGVGEKLFF
NA	TRBV4-1	TRBJ2-7	13	NA	CASSQDQETEQYF
NA	TRBV5-6	TRBJ2-1	11	NA	CASSFADEQFF
NA	TRBV28	TRBJ2-3	16	NA	CASSHIDTSATDTQYF
NA	TRBV28	TRBJ1-1	16	TRBD1	CASSSWDRGKNTEAFF
NA	TRBV28	TRBJ1-4	15	NA	CASSPVEVGNEKLFF
NA	TRBV5-6	TRBJ2-1	13	NA	CASSPGSYNEQFF
NA	TRBV4-1	TRBJ2-3	19	NA	CASSQEPYLDSGFTDTQYF
NA	TRBV30	TRBJ2-2	13	NA	CAWRGYYTGELFF
NA	TRBV7-2	NA	14	NA	CASSQGLISYEQYF
NA	TRBV7-9	TRBJ2-7	12	NA	CASSLVRDEQYF
NA	TRBV4-2	TRBJ1-5	16	TRBD1	CASSRGTGGDNQPQHF
NA	TRBV5-1	TRBJ2-1	15	NA	CASSLLGDSYNEQFF
NA	TRBV28	TRBJ2-5	16	NA	CASSWGMDTSQETQYF
NA	TRBV7-9	TRBJ2-1	14	NA	CASSLGIRYNEQFF
NA	TRBV7-9	TRBJ1-2	15	NA	CASSSMSKVVYGYTF
NA	TRBV7-9	TRBJ2-1	15	TRBD2	CASSLLAGEVNEQFF
once	TRBV7-2	TRBJ2-7	15	TRBD1	CASSYGTGFPSEQYF
few	TRBV6-1	TRBJ2-1	13	NA	CASGGSTYNEQFF
NA	TRBV7-3	TRBJ2-7	15	NA	CASSLGPTNSYEQYF
NA	TRBV18	TRBJ2-1	16	TRBD2	CASSPRVAGSYNEQFF
NA	TRBV28	TRBJ2-2	15	NA	CASSYFAEPTGELFF
NA	TRBV28	TRBJ1-2	13	TRBD1	CASRPTGGAGYTF
NA	TRBV30	NA	16	NA	CAWSVQSGVGFYEQYF
NA	TRBV28	TRBJ2-7	14	TRBD2	CASSLGGGRGEQYF
NA	TRBV5-1	TRBJ1-4	14	NA	CASTPGATNEKLFF
NA	TRBV7-2	TRBJ2-2	16	NA	CASSLYRDIATGELFF
once	TRBV11-2	TRBJ2-7	14	TRBD1	CASSWDRGSYEQYF
once	TRBV5-1	TRBJ2-7	12	NA	CASSLDHYEQYF
NA	TRBV29-1	TRBJ2-5	14	NA	CSVPSGVSQETQYF
NA	TRBV9	TRBJ2-1	16	TRBD1	CASSVTGTGGGTEQFF
NA	TRBV19	TRBJ1-2	11	NA	CASFHSYGYTF
few	TRBV7-8	TRBJ2-1	15	NA	CASSSGTLFGGEQFF
NA	TRBV7-3	TRBJ2-1	15	TRBD2	CASSLTGTSGNEQFF
NA	TRBV11-3	TRBJ2-7	13	TRBD2	CASSPGLAYEQYF
NA	TRBV5-1	TRBJ1-4	15	NA	CASSPAGETNEKLFF
once	TRBV2	TRBJ2-1	18	TRBD2	CASSPTMGLAGGYNEQFF